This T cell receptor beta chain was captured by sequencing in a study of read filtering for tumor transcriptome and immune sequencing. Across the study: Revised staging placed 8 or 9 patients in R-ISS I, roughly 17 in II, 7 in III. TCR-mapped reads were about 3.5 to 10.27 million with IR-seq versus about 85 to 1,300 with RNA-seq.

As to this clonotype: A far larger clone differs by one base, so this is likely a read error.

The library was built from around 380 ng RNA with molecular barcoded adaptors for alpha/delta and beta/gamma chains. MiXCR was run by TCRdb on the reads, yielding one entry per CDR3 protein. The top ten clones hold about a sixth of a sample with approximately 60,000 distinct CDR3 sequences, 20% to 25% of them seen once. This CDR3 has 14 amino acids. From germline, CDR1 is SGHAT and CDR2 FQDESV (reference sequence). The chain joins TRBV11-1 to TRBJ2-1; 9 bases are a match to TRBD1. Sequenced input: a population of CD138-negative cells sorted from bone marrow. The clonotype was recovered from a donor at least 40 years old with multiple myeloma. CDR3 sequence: CASSWTGEGDELFF. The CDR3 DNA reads TGTGCCAGCAGCTGGACAGGGGAGGGCGATGAGCTGTTCTTC.